This TCR beta chain was captured in a study of response to subunit inactivated influenza vaccine. Study observations and caveats: The authors proposed limited new T cell recruitment per seasonal influenza vaccination.

TCRdb reprocessed the RT-PCR reads with MiXCR, giving one entry per CDR3 protein. This sample has 450,000 to 700,000 distinct CDR3 sequences, with roughly 15% found just once. The V gene's germline CDR1 is KGHSH and CDR2 LQKENI. Trimming shortened V by 0 bases and J by 4 bases, and 11 bases separated the two germline ends. This CDR3 has 15 amino acids. This clonotype was detected only a few times. Antigen: not known. Material: PBMCs from blood, obtained about 13 days after vaccination. The chain is built from TRBV18 and TRBJ2-3; D is ambiguous. This TCR came from a man over 45 who received an inactivated influenza vaccine. CDR3 nucleotide sequence: TGTGCCAGCTCACCACCGATGAATCAGGCAGATACGCAGTATTTT. Translated, it gives CASSPPMNQADTQYF.